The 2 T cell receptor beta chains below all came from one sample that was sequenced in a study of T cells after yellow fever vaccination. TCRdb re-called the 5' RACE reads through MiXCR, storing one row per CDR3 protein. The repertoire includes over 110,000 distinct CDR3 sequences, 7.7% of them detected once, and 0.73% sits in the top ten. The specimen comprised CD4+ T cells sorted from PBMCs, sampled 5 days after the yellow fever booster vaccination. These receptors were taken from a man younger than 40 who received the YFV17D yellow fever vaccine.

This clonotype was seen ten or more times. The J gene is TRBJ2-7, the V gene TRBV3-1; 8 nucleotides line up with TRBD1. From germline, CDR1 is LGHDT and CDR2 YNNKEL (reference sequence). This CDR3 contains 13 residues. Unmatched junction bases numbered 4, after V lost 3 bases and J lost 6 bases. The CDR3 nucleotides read TGTGCCAGCAGCCAGGGAACAGGGGGCGAGCAGTACTTC. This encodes CASSQGTGGEQYF.

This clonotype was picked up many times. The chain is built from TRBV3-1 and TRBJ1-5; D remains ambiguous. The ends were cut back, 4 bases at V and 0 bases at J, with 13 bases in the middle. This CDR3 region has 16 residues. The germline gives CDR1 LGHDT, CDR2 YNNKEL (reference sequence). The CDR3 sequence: CASSPRGGYSNQPQHF. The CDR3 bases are TGTGCCAGCAGCCCCCGGGGAGGTTATAGCAATCAGCCCCAGCATTTT.